The clone carrying this T cell receptor beta chain was observed a few times. Its antigen is not known. CDR1 SGHTA and CDR2 FQGNSA come from the germline V gene. The CDR3 is 15 residues long. Trimming cost V 7 bases and J 3 bases; bases outside gene matches: 9. This entry comes from a study of response to subunit inactivated influenza vaccine. General study points: Each seasonal influenza vaccination recruits few new T cells, the authors suggested.

One entry per CDR3 protein results from TCRdb running MiXCR on the RT-PCR reads. This sample carries some 520,000 distinct CDR3 sequences, 16% of them seen once, and the ten largest clones take roughly 3.1%. This rearrangement joins TRBV7-2 to TRBJ2-1; the match to TRBD1 covers 7 bases. The clonotype originates from a man between 50 and 75 years old who received an inactivated influenza vaccine. The material was CD4+ T cells sorted from PBMCs, obtained around 25 months after vaccination. The DNA of the CDR3 is TGTGCCAGCACCCGGATCGGGACAGTCTACAATGAGCAGTTCTTC. Its protein is CASTRIGTVYNEQFF.